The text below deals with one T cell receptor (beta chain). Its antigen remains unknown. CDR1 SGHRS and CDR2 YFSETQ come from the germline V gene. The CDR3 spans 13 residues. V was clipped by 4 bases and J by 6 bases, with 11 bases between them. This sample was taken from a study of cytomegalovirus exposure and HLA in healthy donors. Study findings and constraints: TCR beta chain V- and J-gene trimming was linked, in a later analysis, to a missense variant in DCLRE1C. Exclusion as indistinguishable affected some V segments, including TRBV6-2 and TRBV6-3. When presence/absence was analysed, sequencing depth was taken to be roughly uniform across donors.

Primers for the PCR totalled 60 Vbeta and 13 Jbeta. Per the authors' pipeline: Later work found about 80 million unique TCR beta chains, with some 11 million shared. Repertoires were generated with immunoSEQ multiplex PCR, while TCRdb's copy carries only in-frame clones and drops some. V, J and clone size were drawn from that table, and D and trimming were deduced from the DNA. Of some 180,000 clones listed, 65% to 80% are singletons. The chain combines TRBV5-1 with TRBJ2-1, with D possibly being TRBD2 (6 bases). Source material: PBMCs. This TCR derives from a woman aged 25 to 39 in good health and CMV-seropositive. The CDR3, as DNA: TGCGCCAGCAGCCTCCTCGGGGGCAATGAGCAGTTCTTC. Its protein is CASSLLGGNEQFF.